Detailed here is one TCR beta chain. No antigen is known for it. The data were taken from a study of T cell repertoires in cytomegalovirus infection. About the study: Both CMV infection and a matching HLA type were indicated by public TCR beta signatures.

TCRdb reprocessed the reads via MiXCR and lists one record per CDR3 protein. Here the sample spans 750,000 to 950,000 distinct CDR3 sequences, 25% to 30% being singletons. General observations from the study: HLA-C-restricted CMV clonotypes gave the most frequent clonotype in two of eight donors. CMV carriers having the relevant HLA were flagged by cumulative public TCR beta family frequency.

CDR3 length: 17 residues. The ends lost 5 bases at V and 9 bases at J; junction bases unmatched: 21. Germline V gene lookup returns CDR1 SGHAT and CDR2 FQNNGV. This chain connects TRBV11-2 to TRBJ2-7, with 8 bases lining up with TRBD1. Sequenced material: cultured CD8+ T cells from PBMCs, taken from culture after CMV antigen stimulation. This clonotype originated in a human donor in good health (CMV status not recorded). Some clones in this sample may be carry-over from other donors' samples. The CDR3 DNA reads TGTGCCAGCAGCCTCGGGACAGGCTTACGGACCTACGAGCGGCAGTACGTC. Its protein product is CASSLGTGLRTYERQYV.